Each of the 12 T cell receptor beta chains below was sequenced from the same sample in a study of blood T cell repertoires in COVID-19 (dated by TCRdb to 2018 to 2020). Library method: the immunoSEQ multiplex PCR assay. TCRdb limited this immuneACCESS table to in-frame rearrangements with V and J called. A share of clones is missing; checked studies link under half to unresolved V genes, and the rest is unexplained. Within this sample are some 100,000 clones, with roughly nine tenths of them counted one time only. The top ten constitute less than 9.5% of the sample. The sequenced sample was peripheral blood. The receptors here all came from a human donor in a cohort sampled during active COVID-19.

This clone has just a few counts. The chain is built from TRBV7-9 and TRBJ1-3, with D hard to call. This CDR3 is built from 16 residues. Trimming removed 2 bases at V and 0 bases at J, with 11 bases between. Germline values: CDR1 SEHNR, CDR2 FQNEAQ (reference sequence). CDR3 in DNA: TGTGCCAGCAGCTTACTAGGCGTACGCTCTGGAAACACCATATATTTT. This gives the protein CASSLLGVRSGNTIYF.

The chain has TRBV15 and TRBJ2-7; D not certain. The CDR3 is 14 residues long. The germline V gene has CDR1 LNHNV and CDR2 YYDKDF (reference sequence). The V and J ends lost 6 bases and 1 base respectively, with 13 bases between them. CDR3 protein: CATSLTHGSYEQYF. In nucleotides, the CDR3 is TGTGCCACCAGTCTGACCCACGGGTCCTACGAGCAGTACTTC.

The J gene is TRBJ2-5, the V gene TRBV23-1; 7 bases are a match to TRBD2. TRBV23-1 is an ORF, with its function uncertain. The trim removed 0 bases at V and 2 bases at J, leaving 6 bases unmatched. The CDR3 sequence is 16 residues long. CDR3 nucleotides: TGCGCCAGCAGTCAATCCCCACGAGCGGGGCAAGAGACCCAGTACTTC. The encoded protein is CASSQSPRAGQETQYF.

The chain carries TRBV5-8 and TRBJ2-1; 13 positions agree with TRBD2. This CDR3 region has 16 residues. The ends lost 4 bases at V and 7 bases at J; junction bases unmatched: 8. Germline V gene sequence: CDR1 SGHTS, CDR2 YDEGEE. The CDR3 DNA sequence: TGTGCCAGCAGCCGCCGTACTAGCGGGAGGGTGAATGAGCAGTTCTTC. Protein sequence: CASSRRTSGRVNEQFF.

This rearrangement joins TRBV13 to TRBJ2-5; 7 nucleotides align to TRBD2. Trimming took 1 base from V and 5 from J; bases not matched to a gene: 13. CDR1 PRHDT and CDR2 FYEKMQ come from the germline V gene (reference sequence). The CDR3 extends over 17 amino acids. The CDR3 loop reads CASSLESAGVGRETQYF. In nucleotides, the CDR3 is TGTGCCAGCAGCTTAGAGTCGGCCGGGGTCGGGAGGGAGACCCAGTACTTC.

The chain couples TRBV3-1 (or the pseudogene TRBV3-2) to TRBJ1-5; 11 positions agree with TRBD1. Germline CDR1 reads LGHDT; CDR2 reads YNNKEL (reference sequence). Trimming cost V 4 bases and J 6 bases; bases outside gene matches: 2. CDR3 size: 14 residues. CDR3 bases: TGTGCCAGCAGCCCGGGACAGGGGGGTCAGCCCCAGCATTTT. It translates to CASSPGQGGQPQHF.

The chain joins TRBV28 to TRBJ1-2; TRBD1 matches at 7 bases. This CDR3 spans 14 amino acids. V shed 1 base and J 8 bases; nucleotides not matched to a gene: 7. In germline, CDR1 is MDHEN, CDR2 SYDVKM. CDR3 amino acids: CASSLSQGWWGYTF. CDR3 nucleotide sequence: TGTGCCAGCAGTTTATCACAGGGGTGGTGGGGCTACACCTTC.

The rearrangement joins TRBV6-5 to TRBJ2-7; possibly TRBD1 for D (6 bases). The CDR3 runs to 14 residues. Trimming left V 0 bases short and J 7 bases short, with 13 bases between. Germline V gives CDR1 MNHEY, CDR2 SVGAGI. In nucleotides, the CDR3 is TGTGCCAGCAGTTACTCCGGGACACCCGTTGAGCAGTACTTC. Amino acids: CASSYSGTPVEQYF.

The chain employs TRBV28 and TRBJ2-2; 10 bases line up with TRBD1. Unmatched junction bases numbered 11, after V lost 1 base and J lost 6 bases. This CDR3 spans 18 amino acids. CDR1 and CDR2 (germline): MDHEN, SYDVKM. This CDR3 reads CASSLSTGGVIRAGELFF. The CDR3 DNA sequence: TGTGCCAGCAGTTTATCGACAGGGGGCGTTATTAGGGCCGGGGAGCTGTTTTTT.

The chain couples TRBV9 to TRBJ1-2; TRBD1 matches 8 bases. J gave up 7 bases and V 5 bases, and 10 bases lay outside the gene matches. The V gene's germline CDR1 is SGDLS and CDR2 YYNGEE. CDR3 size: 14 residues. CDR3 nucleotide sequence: TGTGCCAGCAGACCAAACCAGGGGGCCGGTGGCTACACCTTC. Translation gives CASRPNQGAGGYTF. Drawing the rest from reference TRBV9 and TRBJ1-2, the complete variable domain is DSGVTQTPKHLITATGQRVTLRCSPRSGDLSVYWYQQSLDQGLQFLIQYYNGEERAKGNILERFSAQQFPDLHSELNLSSLELGDSALYFCASRPNQGAGGYTFGSGTRLTVV.

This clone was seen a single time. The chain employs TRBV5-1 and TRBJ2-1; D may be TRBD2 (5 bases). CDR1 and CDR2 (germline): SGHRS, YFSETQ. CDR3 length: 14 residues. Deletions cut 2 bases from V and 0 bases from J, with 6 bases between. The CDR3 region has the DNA TGCGCCAGCAGCTTTCTAGCCTCCTACAATGAGCAGTTCTTC. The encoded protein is CASSFLASYNEQFF.

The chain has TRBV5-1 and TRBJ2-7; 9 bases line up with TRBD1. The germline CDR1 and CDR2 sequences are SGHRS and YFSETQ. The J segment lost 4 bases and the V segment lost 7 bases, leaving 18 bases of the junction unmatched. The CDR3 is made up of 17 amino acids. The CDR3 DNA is TGCGCCAGCGCTTTGGGGACAGGGACCGACGGGGGGTACGAGCAGTACTTC. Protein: CASALGTGTDGGYEQYF.